Listed below are T cell receptor beta chains from one sample, sequenced in a study of CD8+CD57+ T cells in acquired aplastic anemia. TCRdb re-derived calls from the reads in MiXCR, one entry per CDR3 protein. Seen here are some 130,000 distinct CDR3 sequences, over 45% observed once, and the top ten hold around 2.5%. Sequences were obtained from sorted CD4+, CD8+, or CD8+CD57+ T cells (not recorded which) from PBMCs. The receptors were gathered from a human donor in good health, serving as a control. The CDR3 runs from the conserved cysteine through the conserved F or W. The order of the fields is D gene, V gene, J gene, clone size, CDR3 DNA, CDR3 protein. The D gene is left open where the match is weak. Size is omitted from some rows. Given values are once, few, many or a class for expanded clones.

NA,TRBV20-1,TRBJ2-5,NA,TGCAGTGCTACTACCATCTCACGGGCAGGGTGGGGCGAGACCCAGTGCTTC,CSATTISRAGWGETQCF
TRBD1,TRBV12-3/TRBV12-4,TRBJ1-4,many,TGTGCCAGCAGTCTCCGGGACAGAAATGAAAAACTGTTTTTT,CASSLRDRNEKLFF
TRBD1,TRBV5-1,TRBJ1-2,NA,TGCGCCAGCAGCTTGGGGTCAGGGGGAGGCTATGGCTACACCTTC,CASSLGSGGGYGYTF
NA,TRBV19,TRBJ1-5,NA,TGTGCCAGTAGTATCTGGACAGACAATCAGCCCCAGCATTTT,CASSIWTDNQPQHF
NA,TRBV9,TRBJ1-6,many,TGTGCCAGCAGCCTGGACAGAATCCGGTCACCCCTCCACTTT,CASSLDRIRSPLHF
NA,TRBV27,TRBJ1-2,many,TGTGCCAGCAGTAACTCGGACGTCTCGATCTATGGCTACACCTTC,CASSNSDVSIYGYTF
NA,TRBV24-1,TRBJ1-2,NA,TGTGCCACCGCCGCCAGGGACTATGGCTACACCTTC,CATAARDYGYTF
NA,TRBV24-1,TRBJ1-2,NA,TGTGCCACCTCGGTAGGGGAGGATGGCTACACCTTC,CATSVGEDGYTF
TRBD1,TRBV24-1,TRBJ1-5,NA,TGTGCCACCAGTGATAGGACAGGGGGCAATCAGCCCCAGCATTTT,CATSDRTGGNQPQHF
TRBD1,TRBV12-3/TRBV12-4,TRBJ2-1,many,TGTGCCAGCAGTTCGGACAGGGGGTTCTATGAGCAGTTCTTC,CASSSDRGFYEQFF
NA,TRBV6-5,TRBJ2-4,many,TGTGCCAGCAGTTACCTTATGGGGCAGGGTGGAAACATTCAGTACTTC,CASSYLMGQGGNIQYF
NA,TRBV25-1,TRBJ1-1,once,TGTGCCAGCAGTGAAGTCACTGAAGCTTTCTTT,CASSEVTEAFF
NA,TRBV5-1,TRBJ2-3,many,TGCGCCAGCAAAAGTCGGCAGGGGACAGATACGCAGTATTTT,CASKSRQGTDTQYF
NA,TRBV13,TRBJ2-1,many,TGTGCCAGCAGCTCCCGGGGGACCACTACGGGATCTCGGGCAAATGAGCAGTTCTTC,CASSSRGTTTGSRANEQFF
NA,TRBV9,TRBJ2-1,NA,TGTGCCAGCAGCCATGGTCTCAGGATCAATGAGCAGTTCTTC,CASSHGLRINEQFF
TRBD2,TRBV19,TRBJ2-3,NA,TGTGCCAGTAGTGGGTCTAGCGGGGGGGCCGGGTCAGATACGCAGTATTTT,CASSGSSGGAGSDTQYF
NA,TRBV7-6,TRBJ2-3,many,TGTGCCAGCAGCAAAGAATCACCGGGACCAGACACTAGCACAGATACGCAGTATTTT,CASSKESPGPDTSTDTQYF
NA,TRBV7-2,TRBJ1-4,NA,TGTGCCAGCAGCTTACAGGGTAGTGAAAAACTGTTTTTT,CASSLQGSEKLFF
NA,TRBV6-1,TRBJ1-2,many,TGTGCCAGCAGCAAACAGGATCCAGGGGTCTACTATGGCTACACCTTC,CASSKQDPGVYYGYTF
TRBD1,TRBV15,TRBJ1-1,NA,TGTGCCACCAGCAGTGGGACAGGGGACACCACTGAAGCTTTCTTT,CATSSGTGDTTEAFF
NA,TRBV6-5,TRBJ2-2,NA,TGTGCCAGCAGTTACTCGAGGGGTGGGGACGGGGAGCTGTCTTTT,CASSYSRGGDGELSF
NA,TRBV15,TRBJ1-1,NA,TGTGCCACCAGTCCCGCTTTAGGACAGTCTTCTTACACTGAAGCTTTCTTT,CATSPALGQSSYTEAFF
TRBD1,TRBV4-2,TRBJ2-7,once,TGTGCCAGCAGCCAAGATTCGGACAGGGGCTACGAGCAGTACTTC,CASSQDSDRGYEQYF
TRBD1,TRBV2,TRBJ1-4,NA,TGTGCCAGCAGTCTGGACAGGGGGCATGAAAAACTGTTTTTT,CASSLDRGHEKLFF
NA,TRBV7-2,TRBJ1-2,NA,TGTGCCAGCAGCTCTCAATTGGGCACCTTC,CASSSQLGTF
TRBD2,TRBV15,TRBJ2-1,once,TGTGCCACCAGCAAAGAACTAGCGGCTCACAATGAGCAGTTCTTC,CATSKELAAHNEQFF
NA,TRBV19,TRBJ2-7,many,TGTGCCAGTAGTATATCTGCAGGGATGAGGAACGAGCAGTACTTC,CASSISAGMRNEQYF
TRBD1,TRBV11-1,TRBJ1-4,NA,TGTGCCAGCAGCTTGCAGGGGGACCTCCTGGCTAGTGAAAAACTGTTTTTT,CASSLQGDLLASEKLFF
NA,TRBV6-1,TRBJ1-2,many,TGTGCCAGCATAAGGTCCGGGAACAACTATGGCTACACCTTC,CASIRSGNNYGYTF
NA,TRBV7-2,TRBJ1-1,NA,TGTGCCAGCAGCTTAGAGGGGACCACTGAAGCTTTCTTT,CASSLEGTTEAFF
NA,TRBV6-5,TRBJ1-6,NA,TGTGCCAGCAGTTACTCACGGACTTTAGAGAATTCACCCCTCCACTTT,CASSYSRTLENSPLHF
NA,TRBV19,TRBJ1-1,many,TGTGCCAGTAGAACCCAGACAGTAAACACTGAAGCTTTCTTT,CASRTQTVNTEAFF
TRBD1,TRBV10-3,TRBJ1-1,NA,TGTGCCATCAGGGTGGGACAGGGGAACACTGAAGCTTTCTTT,CAIRVGQGNTEAFF
NA,TRBV9,TRBJ1-1,many,TGTGCCAGCAGCGTAGTTCCGACGAACACTGAAGCTTTCTTT,CASSVVPTNTEAFF
NA,TRBV5-1,TRBJ1-5,many,TGCGCCAGCAGCCCCGGGCAGGGCAGCAATCAGCCCCAGCATTTT,CASSPGQGSNQPQHF
NA,TRBV7-9,TRBJ2-2,once,TGTGCCGGCACGAGGGTAACGGGCACCGGGGAGCTGTTTTTT,CAGTRVTGTGELFF
NA,TRBV9,TRBJ1-5,NA,TGTGCCAGCAGCAGGGAGGCTCATCAGCCCCAGCATTTT,CASSREAHQPQHF
NA,TRBV19,TRBJ1-5,few,TGTGCCAGTAGTTATCCGACGGGGCTTAGCAATCAGCCCCAGCATTTT,CASSYPTGLSNQPQHF
NA,TRBV4-1,TRBJ1-6,NA,TGCGCCAGCCGGTGGGGGTCCTCACCCCTCCACTTT,CASRWGSSPLHF
TRBD1,TRBV6-1,TRBJ1-2,many,TGTGCCAGCAGTGACAGGGGGGCCCTCTATGGCTACACCTTC,CASSDRGALYGYTF
NA,TRBV19,TRBJ2-3,many,TGTGCCAGCGCAGCCACAGATACGCAGTATTTT,CASAATDTQYF
NA,TRBV27,TRBJ1-5,NA,TGTGCCAGCAGTTTCTGGGACCAGCCCCGCAATCAGCCCCAGCATTTT,CASSFWDQPRNQPQHF